This T cell receptor (beta chain) was obtained from a study of siplizumab effects on memory and regulatory T cells. Study-level points and caveats: Treg origin accounted for an average of around 69% of mappable alloreactive CD4+ clones with siplizumab and roughly 26% in controls. Siplizumab significantly decreased alloreactive sequences from unstimulated CD4+ memory cells.

Per-sample assaying covered roughly 10^5 TCR templates. The data were produced by immunoSEQ multiplex PCR, yet TCRdb's version contains in-frame clones alone and is incomplete. This table holds approximately 100,000 clones, roughly 94% found once. Turning to this clone: What it recognizes is unknown.

The sequence was collected from a human donor in good health. The specimen sequenced was Tregs sorted from blood.

CDR3 nucleotides: TGTGCCAGCAGCTTGGACGGGGTTTCAAAGCCCCAGCATTTT. Translated: CASSLDGVSKPQHF. This chain joins TRBV6-5 and TRBJ1-5, with D unresolved. Trimming left V 6 bases short and J 8 bases short, with 17 bases between. Germline CDR1 and CDR2: MNHEY and SVGAGI. This CDR3 is 14 amino acids long.